The 2 T cell receptor beta chains presented below share a single source sample, sequenced in a study of cytomegalovirus exposure and HLA in healthy donors. Only in-frame clones appear in the TCRdb table, and some are missing; sequencing was by immunoSEQ multiplex PCR. The table shows some 100,000 clones, with approximately 90% occurring only once. Sequences were obtained from PBMCs. These TCRs come from a man aged 18 to 30 in good health and CMV-seronegative.

The rearrangement uses TRBV2 and TRBJ2-1; possibly TRBD2 for D (5 bases). The germline V gene encodes CDR1 SNHLY and CDR2 FYNNEI. CDR3 size: 13 residues. Trimming took off 1 base at V and 12 bases at J, with 13 bases between the two ends. CDR3 region: CASSEDFRGRQFF. The CDR3 nucleotides are TGTGCCAGCAGTGAAGATTTTCGAGGGAGGCAGTTCTTC.

V gene TRBV7-2 combines with J gene TRBJ1-5; 8 bases align to TRBD1. Germline V gene lookup returns CDR1 SGHTA and CDR2 FQGNSA. Trimming cost V 1 base and J 6 bases; bases outside gene matches: 5. There are 15 residues in the CDR3. CDR3 nucleotides: TGTGCCAGCAGCTTAGATTCAGGGGGCAGTCAGCCCCAGCATTTT. It yields the protein CASSLDSGGSQPQHF.